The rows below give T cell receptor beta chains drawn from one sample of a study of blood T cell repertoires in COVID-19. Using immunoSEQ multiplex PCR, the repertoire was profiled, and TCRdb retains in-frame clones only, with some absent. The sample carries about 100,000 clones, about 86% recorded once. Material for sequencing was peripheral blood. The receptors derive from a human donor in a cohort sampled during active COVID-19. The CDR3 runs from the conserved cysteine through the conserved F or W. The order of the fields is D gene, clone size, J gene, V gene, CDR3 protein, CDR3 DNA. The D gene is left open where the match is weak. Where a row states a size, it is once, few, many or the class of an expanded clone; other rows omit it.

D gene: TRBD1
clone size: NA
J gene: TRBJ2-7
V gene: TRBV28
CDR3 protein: CASSLAGTGSAEQYF
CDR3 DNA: TGTGCCAGCAGTTTGGCCGGGACAGGGTCGGCCGAGCAGTACTTC

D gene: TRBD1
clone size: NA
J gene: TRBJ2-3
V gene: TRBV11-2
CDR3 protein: CASSLGSWGTGGLTDTQYF
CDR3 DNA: TGTGCCAGCAGCTTGGGGTCTTGGGGGACAGGGGGTTTGACAGATACGCAGTATTTT

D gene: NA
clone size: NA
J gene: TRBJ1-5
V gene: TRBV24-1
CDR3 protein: CAPAGDLFSNQPQHF
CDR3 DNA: TGTGCCCCCGCGGGAGATTTATTTTCTAATCAGCCCCAGCATTTT

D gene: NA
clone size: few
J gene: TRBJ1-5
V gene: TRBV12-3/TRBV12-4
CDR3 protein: CASSLRGNQPQHF
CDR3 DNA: TGTGCCAGCAGCCTAAGGGGGAATCAGCCCCAGCATTTT

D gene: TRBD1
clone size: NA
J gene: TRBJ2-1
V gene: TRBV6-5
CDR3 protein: CASSPRTGGDNEQFF
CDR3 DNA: TGTGCCAGCAGTCCCAGGACAGGGGGGGACAATGAGCAGTTCTTC

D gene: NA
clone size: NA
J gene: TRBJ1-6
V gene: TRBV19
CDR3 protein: CASSAAHNSPLHF
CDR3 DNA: TGTGCCAGTAGTGCCGCGCATAATTCACCCCTCCACTTT

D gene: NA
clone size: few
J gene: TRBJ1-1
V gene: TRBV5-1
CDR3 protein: CASSFNMNTEAFF
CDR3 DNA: TGCGCCAGCAGCTTTAACATGAACACTGAAGCTTTCTTT

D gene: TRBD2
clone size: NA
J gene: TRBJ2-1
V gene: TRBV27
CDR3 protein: CASSPKYPGTSGYNEQFF
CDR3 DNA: TGTGCCAGCAGTCCCAAATATCCCGGGACTAGCGGATACAATGAGCAGTTCTTC

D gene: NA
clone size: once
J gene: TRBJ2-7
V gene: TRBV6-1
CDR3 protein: CASSGTLGGSGYEQYF
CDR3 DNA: TGTGCCAGCAGTGGTACCCTGGGGGGTTCGGGGTACGAGCAGTACTTC

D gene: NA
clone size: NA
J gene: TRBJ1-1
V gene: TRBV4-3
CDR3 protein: CASSQDQGPGTEAFF
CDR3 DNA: TGCGCCAGCAGCCAAGATCAGGGCCCGGGCACTGAAGCTTTCTTT

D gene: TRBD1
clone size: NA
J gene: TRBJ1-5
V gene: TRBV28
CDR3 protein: CASSFPRAGGIQPQHF
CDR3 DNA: TGTGCCAGCAGTTTTCCTAGGGCAGGGGGAATTCAGCCCCAGCATTTT

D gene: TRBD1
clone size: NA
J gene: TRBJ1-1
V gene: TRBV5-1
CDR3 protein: CASSPTTGRNTEAFF
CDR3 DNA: TGCGCCAGCAGCCCAACGACAGGGCGTAACACTGAAGCTTTCTTT

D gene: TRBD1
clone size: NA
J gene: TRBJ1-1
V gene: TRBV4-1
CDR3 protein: CASSPRTGETAEAFF
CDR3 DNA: TGCGCCAGCAGCCCCCGGACAGGGGAGACTGCTGAAGCTTTCTTT

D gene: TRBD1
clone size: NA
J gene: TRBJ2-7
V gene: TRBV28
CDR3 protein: CASSSAGTGSYEQYF
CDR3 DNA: TGTGCCAGCAGTTCTGCCGGGACAGGGTCCTACGAGCAGTACTTC

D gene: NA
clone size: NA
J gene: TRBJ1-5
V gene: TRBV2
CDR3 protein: CASSEAVYRVGNQPQHF
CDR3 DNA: TGTGCCAGCAGTGAAGCGGTGTACAGGGTGGGAAATCAGCCCCAGCATTTT

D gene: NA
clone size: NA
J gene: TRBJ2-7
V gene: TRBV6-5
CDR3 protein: CASSDHRGEQYF
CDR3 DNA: TGTGCCAGCAGCGACCATCGGGGGGAGCAGTACTTC

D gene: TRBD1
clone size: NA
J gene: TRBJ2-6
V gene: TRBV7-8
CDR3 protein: CASSLRDRGPGANVLTF
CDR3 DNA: TGTGCCAGCAGCCTCCGGGACAGGGGTCCTGGGGCCAACGTCCTGACTTTC

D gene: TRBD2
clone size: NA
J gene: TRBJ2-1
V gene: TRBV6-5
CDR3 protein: CASSRLAGDNEQFF
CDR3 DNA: TGTGCCAGCAGTCGACTAGCGGGAGACAATGAGCAGTTCTTC

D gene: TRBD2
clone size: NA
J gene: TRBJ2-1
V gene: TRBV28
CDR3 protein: CASSSSGKSYNEQFF
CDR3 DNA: TGTGCCAGCAGTTCTAGCGGGAAATCATACAATGAGCAGTTCTTC

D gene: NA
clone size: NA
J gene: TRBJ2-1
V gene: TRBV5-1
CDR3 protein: CASSPGSSYNEQFF
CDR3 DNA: TGCGCCAGCAGCCCCGGGAGCTCCTACAATGAGCAGTTCTTC

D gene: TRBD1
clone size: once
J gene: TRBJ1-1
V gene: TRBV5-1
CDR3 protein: CASSSQGAGTEAFF
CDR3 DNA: TGCGCCAGCAGCTCTCAGGGGGCAGGCACTGAAGCTTTCTTT

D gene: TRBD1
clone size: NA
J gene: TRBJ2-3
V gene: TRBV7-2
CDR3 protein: CASSWDSFTDTQYF
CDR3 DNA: TGTGCCAGCAGCTGGGACAGTTTCACAGATACGCAGTATTTT

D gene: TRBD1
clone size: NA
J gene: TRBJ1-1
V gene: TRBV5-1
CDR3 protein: CASSPSDRSRAEAFF
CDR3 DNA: TGCGCCAGCAGCCCCTCGGACAGGAGTCGTGCTGAAGCTTTCTTT

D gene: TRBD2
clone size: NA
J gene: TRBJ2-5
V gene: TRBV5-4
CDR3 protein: CASSRTSEETQYF
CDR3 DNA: TGTGCCAGCAGCCGGACTAGCGAGGAGACCCAGTACTTC

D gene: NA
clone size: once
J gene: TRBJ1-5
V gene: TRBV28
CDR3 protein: CASSVRGAGNQPQHF
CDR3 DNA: TGTGCCAGCAGCGTTCGGGGGGCAGGCAATCAGCCCCAGCATTTT

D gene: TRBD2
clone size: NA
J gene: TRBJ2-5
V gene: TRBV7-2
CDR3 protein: CASSRLAGVQETQYF
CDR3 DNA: TGTGCCAGCAGTCGACTAGCGGGGGTGCAAGAGACCCAGTACTTC

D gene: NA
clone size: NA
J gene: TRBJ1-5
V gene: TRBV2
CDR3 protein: CASSELLGTNNQPQHF
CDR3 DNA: TGTGCCAGCAGTGAACTTTTGGGTACTAACAATCAGCCCCAGCATTTT

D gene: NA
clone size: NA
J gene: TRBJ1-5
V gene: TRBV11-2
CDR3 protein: CASSLVGLTGTQHF
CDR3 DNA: TGTGCCAGCAGCTTAGTAGGCCTGACCGGGACCCAGCATTTT

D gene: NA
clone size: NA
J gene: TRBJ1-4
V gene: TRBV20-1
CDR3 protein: CSASTGNLEKLFF
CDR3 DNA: TGCAGTGCTAGTACGGGGAATCTTGAAAAACTGTTTTTT

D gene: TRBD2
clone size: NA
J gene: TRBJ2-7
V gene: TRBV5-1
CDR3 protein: CASSMGTSGGPYEQYF
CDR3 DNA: TGCGCCAGCAGCATGGGGACTAGCGGAGGGCCCTACGAGCAGTACTTC

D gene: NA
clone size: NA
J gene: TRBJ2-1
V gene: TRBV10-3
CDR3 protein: CAIGGVNEQFF
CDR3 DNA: TGTGCCATCGGAGGAGTCAATGAGCAGTTCTTC

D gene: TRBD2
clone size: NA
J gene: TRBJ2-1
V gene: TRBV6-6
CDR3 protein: CASRAVLAGEQFF
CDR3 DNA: TGTGCCAGCAGGGCGGTGTTAGCGGGTGAGCAGTTCTTC

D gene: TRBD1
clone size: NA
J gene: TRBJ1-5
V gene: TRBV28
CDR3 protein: CASSLAGTESNQPQHF
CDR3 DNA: TGTGCCAGCAGTTTGGCAGGGACAGAAAGCAATCAGCCCCAGCATTTT

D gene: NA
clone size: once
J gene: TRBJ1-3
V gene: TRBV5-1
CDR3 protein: CASSLAGGNSGNTIYF
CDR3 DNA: TGCGCCAGCAGCTTGGCCGGAGGGAACTCTGGAAACACCATATATTTT

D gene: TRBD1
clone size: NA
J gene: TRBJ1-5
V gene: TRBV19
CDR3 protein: CASKSSPGGDNQPQHF
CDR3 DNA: TGTGCCAGCAAAAGTAGTCCAGGGGGTGACAATCAGCCCCAGCATTTT

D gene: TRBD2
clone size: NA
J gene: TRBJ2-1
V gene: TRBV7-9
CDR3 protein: CASSLRRTSGLNEQFF
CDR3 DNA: TGTGCCAGCAGCTTACGGCGGACTAGCGGCCTCAATGAGCAGTTCTTC